The source of this TCR beta chain is a study of a mutant IDH1 vaccine in newly diagnosed glioma. Study as a whole: The sex distribution of treated patients was 62.5% male and about 40% female, with a mean age of 40.4 years.

Study outcomes and limitations: Pseudoprogression apparently lacked any relation to changes in top peripheral T cell clonotypes.

Libraries were prepared by immunoSEQ multiplex PCR; TCRdb keeps only in-frame clonotypes and omits some of them. Altogether about 32,000 clones are present, roughly 80% being singletons, with the ten largest covering approximately 19%. The V end lost 5 bases, the J end lost 0 bases, and 14 bases lay between the germline ends. This CDR3 is 15 amino acids long. Germline lookup yields CDR1 SNHLY and CDR2 FYNNEI. For this clone: Its antigen is not identified.

Sample time point: baseline, week 1 (first vaccination visit). The sample's treatment: pre-vaccination baseline after standard-of-care therapy. The receptor was derived from a man younger than 45 with glioma. The source was PBMCs, collected from a glioma patient treated with radiotherapy, temozolomide or both. This chain links TRBV2 with TRBJ2-7; D not resolved. CDR3 DNA sequence: TGTGCCAGCAGTACCCGGGCCGCCAGCTCCTACGAGCAGTACTTC. As protein: CASSTRAASSYEQYF.